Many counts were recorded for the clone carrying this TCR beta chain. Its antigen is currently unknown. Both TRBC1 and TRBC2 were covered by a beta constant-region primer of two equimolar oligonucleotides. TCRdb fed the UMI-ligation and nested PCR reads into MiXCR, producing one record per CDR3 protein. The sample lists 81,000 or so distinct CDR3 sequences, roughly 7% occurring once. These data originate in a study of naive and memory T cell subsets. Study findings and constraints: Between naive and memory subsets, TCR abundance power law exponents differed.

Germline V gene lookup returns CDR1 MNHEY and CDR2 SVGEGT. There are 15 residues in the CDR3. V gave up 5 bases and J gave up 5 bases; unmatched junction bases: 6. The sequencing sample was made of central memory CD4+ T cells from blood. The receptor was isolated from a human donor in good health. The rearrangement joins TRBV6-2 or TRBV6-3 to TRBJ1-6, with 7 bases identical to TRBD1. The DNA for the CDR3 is TGTGCCAGCAGTATGAGGGGACAGAATAATTCACCCCTCCACTTT. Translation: CASSMRGQNNSPLHF.